This passage covers 27 T cell receptor beta chains from one sample sequenced in a study of T cell responses to AZD1222 COVID-19 vaccine. This table comes from immunoSEQ multiplex PCR, and its TCRdb copy is limited to in-frame clones, with some not included. The sample has 110,000 or so clones, 82% seen once. This specimen was peripheral blood, taken on day 0 of AZD1222 vaccination. These TCRs come from an adult in good health.

The V and J genes are TRBV16 and TRBJ1-2; no clear D gene. The V and J ends lost 4 bases and 4 bases respectively, with 7 bases between them. CDR1 and CDR2 from the germline V gene are KGHSY and FQNENV. The CDR3 contains 12 residues. CDR3 in amino acids: CASSPDSYGYTF. The CDR3 coding sequence is TGTGCCAGCAGCCCCGATTCCTATGGCTACACCTTC. The complete variable domain, with remaining parts taken from reference TRBV16 and TRBJ1-2, reads GEEVAQTPKHLVRGEGQKAKLYCAPIKGHSYVFWYQQVLKNEFKFLISFQNENVFDETGMPKERFSAKCLPNSPCSLEIQATKLEDSAVYFCASSPDSYGYTFGSGTRLTVV.

The chain joins TRBV7-2 to TRBJ2-2, with no clear D. The ends were cut back, 5 bases at V and 4 bases at J, with 11 bases in the middle. In germline, CDR1 is SGHTA, CDR2 FQGNSA. The CDR3 has 14 residues. This chain's CDR3 is CASSHRAVTGELFF. Written as DNA, the CDR3 is TGTGCCAGCAGCCATCGGGCCGTCACCGGGGAGCTGTTTTTT.

The CDR3 spells CASSLSWDRETEAFF. CDR3 bases: TGTGCCAGCAGCCTGTCGTGGGACAGGGAAACTGAAGCTTTCTTT. The chain carries TRBV7-2 and TRBJ1-1; TRBD1 agrees at 9 bases. The CDR3 length is 15 residues. The J segment lost 5 bases and the V segment lost 5 bases, leaving 9 bases of the junction unmatched. In germline, CDR1 is SGHTA, CDR2 FQGNSA.

The DNA for the CDR3 is TGTGCCAGCAGCCAAGATAAGAGGGCAACCCAAGAGACCCAGTACTTC. Amino acids: CASSQDKRATQETQYF. V gene TRBV14 combines with J gene TRBJ2-5, with D possibly TRBD2 on 5 matching bases. The CDR3 has 16 amino acids. Germline-derived CDR1 and CDR2 are SGHDN and FVKESK. Trimming left V 0 bases short and J 1 base short, with 12 bases between.

The chain carries TRBV7-9 and TRBJ2-1; D remains unclear. Germline values: CDR1 SEHNR, CDR2 FQNEAQ (reference sequence). V was clipped by 0 bases and J by 8 bases, with 11 bases between them. The CDR3 spans 14 residues. The CDR3 is CASSLARNRDEQFF. DNA for the CDR3: TGTGCCAGCAGCTTAGCTAGAAATCGGGATGAGCAGTTCTTC.

The V and J genes are TRBV7-3 and TRBJ2-7; a possible D gene is TRBD1 (5 bases). The germline V and J ends were trimmed by 11 bases and 3 bases, with 38 bases remaining between them. The CDR3 is made up of 20 amino acids. Germline V gene sequence: CDR1 SGHTA, CDR2 FQGTGA. The CDR3 spells CAGFLNSWGHCVGCYYEQYF. Here the CDR3 DNA reads TGTGCCGGCTTCCTGAACAGCTGGGGCCATTGCGTTGGATGTTACTACGAGCAGTACTTC. Using reference TRBV7-3 and TRBJ2-7 for the parts outside the CDR3, the full variable domain is GAGVSQTPSNKVTEKGKYVELRCDPISGHTALYWYRQSLGQGPEFLIYFQGTGAADDSGLPNDRFFAVRPEGSVSTLKIQRTERGDSAVYLCAGFLNSWGHCVGCYYEQYFGPGTRLTVT.

The gene calls are TRBV3-1 (or the pseudogene TRBV3-2) and TRBJ2-7, with 11 nucleotides matching TRBD2. The trim removed 1 base at V and 0 bases at J, leaving 5 bases unmatched. The germline CDR1 and CDR2 sequences are LGHDT and YNNKEL (reference sequence). The CDR3 spans 17 residues. The chain's CDR3 is CASSQGTSGPLSYEQYF. The CDR3 DNA sequence: TGTGCCAGCAGCCAAGGGACTAGCGGGCCCCTCTCCTACGAGCAGTACTTC.

The chain recombines TRBV19 with TRBJ1-2; 7 bases are shared with TRBD1. The trim removed 3 bases at V and 5 bases at J, leaving 6 bases unmatched. The CDR3 is 14 amino acids. Germline-derived CDR1 and CDR2 are LNHDA and SQIVND (reference sequence). The CDR3 spells CASSITGEGYGYTF. The CDR3 bases are TGTGCCAGTAGTATTACAGGGGAAGGGTATGGCTACACCTTC.

The rearrangement joins TRBV4-2 to TRBJ1-2; the D gene is possibly TRBD1 (5 bases). Trimming cost V 3 bases and J 1 base, with 15 bases left between them. The CDR3 consists of 16 residues. The germline gives CDR1 LGHNA, CDR2 YNFKEQ. CDR3 loop: CASSHFDRELNYGYTF. The CDR3 DNA reads as TGTGCCAGCAGCCACTTTGACAGAGAGCTTAACTATGGCTACACCTTC.

The rearrangement links TRBV19 to TRBJ1-5; 7 nucleotides line up with TRBD1. Trimming at V came to 3 bases and at J to 1 base, leaving 3 bases not matched to a gene. Germline CDR1 LNHDA, CDR2 SQIVND (reference sequence). This CDR3 region has 15 residues. The CDR3 reads CASSITGESNQPQHF. For the CDR3, the DNA is TGTGCCAGTAGTATCACAGGGGAGAGCAATCAGCCCCAGCATTTT.

The chain links TRBV5-1 to TRBJ2-2, with 8 bases that match TRBD1. Germline CDR1 reads SGHRS; CDR2 reads YFSETQ. With 2 bases clipped from V and 2 bases from J, the junction kept 5 bases outside the gene matches. The CDR3 is 16 amino acids. The CDR3 spells CASSFTGGSNTGELFF. The CDR3 DNA reads TGCGCCAGCAGCTTCACAGGGGGTAGCAACACCGGGGAGCTGTTTTTT.

This clone was seen just once. The J gene is TRBJ2-5, the V gene TRBV4-3, with TRBD2 identical over 11 bases. Germline CDR1 reads LGHNA; CDR2 reads YSLEER. J gave up 5 bases and V 3 bases, and 8 bases lay outside the gene matches. The CDR3 consists of 16 residues. The CDR3 DNA sequence: TGCGCCAGCAGCCACGGGCTAGCGGGGGGCAGGGAGACCCAGTACTTC. Residues: CASSHGLAGGRETQYF.

V gene TRBV5-4 combines with J gene TRBJ1-2; 9 bases agree with TRBD1. Trimming removed 4 bases from V and 3 bases from J; junction bases left unmatched: 7. CDR1 SGHNT and CDR2 YYREEE come from the germline V gene (reference sequence). The CDR3 length is 15 residues. The CDR3 region has the DNA TGTGCCAGCAGCCCGGGGGACAGGGCTTACTATGGCTACACCTTC. Residues: CASSPGDRAYYGYTF.

CDR3 residues: CASSYSGGGDTQYF. CDR3 sequence (DNA): TGTGCCAGCAGTTACTCCGGCGGGGGGGACACGCAGTATTTT. The V call is TRBV6-2 or TRBV6-3, the J call TRBJ2-3, with TRBD2 identical over 9 bases. CDR1 and CDR2 (germline): MNHEY, SVGEGT. The trim removed 0 bases at V and 9 bases at J, leaving 4 bases unmatched. CDR3 length: 14 residues.

CDR3 DNA sequence: TGTGCCAGCAGCCCCGGGACAGGTTACAATGAGCAGTTCTTC. This gives the protein CASSPGTGYNEQFF. V and J are TRBV13 and TRBJ2-1, with 8 nucleotides matching TRBD1. The CDR3 sequence is 14 residues long. J gave up 4 bases and V 5 bases, and 4 bases lay outside the gene matches. The V gene's germline CDR1 is PRHDT and CDR2 FYEKMQ (reference sequence).

The CDR3 reads CASSPRDKNTEAFF. The CDR3, as DNA: TGTGCCAGCAGCCCACGGGACAAAAACACTGAAGCTTTCTTT. This chain joins TRBV5-4 and TRBJ1-1; TRBD1 might be the D (6 bases). CDR1 is SGHNT, CDR2 YYREEE, per germline (reference sequence). V was pared by 4 bases and J by 2 bases, with 12 bases between. The CDR3 contains 14 residues.

The chain couples TRBV15 to TRBJ2-1; 8 bases are shared with TRBD2. V was pared by 0 bases and J by 4 bases, with 2 bases of the junction left unmatched. In germline, CDR1 is LNHNV, CDR2 YYDKDF (reference sequence). CDR3 length: 15 residues. CDR3 sequence reads: CATSRDREGYNEQFF. The CDR3 bases are TGTGCCACCAGCAGAGACCGGGAGGGGTACAATGAGCAGTTCTTC.

DNA for the CDR3: TGTGCCAGTAGTATCCGACCGGGGGGAATCTATGGCTACACCTTC. It specifies CASSIRPGGIYGYTF. The rearrangement links TRBV19 to TRBJ1-2, with a possible D match to TRBD1 (5 bases). The CDR3 totals 15 residues. Trimming left V 3 bases short and J 4 bases short, with 15 bases between. CDR1 LNHDA and CDR2 SQIVND come from the germline V gene (reference sequence).

J is TRBJ1-4 and V is TRBV18; D is uncertain. Germline CDR1 reads KGHSH; CDR2 reads LQKENI. V was pared by 2 bases and J by 6 bases, with 13 bases between. The CDR3 is made up of 15 amino acids. The CDR3 coding sequence is TGTGCCAGCTCACCAAATCCGGGCCACGATGAAAAACTGTTTTTT. It translates to CASSPNPGHDEKLFF.

The J gene is TRBJ1-2, the V gene TRBV7-8; TRBD1 matches 7 bases. The CDR3 consists of 15 residues. Germline CDR1 is SGHVS and CDR2 is FQNEAQ. V was pared by 6 bases and J by 0 bases, with 7 bases of the junction left unmatched. The CDR3 nucleotides are TGTGCCAGCAGTTCGGGGACAGCTTCTAACTATGGCTACACCTTC. It codes for CASSSGTASNYGYTF.

As to this clone: The junction differs from germline at one of its ends, possibly a read error. CDR3 in DNA: TGTGCCAGCTCACTAGATCAAACCTATAGCGATCAGCCCCAGCATTTT. Encoded protein: CASSLDQTYSDQPQHF. The chain employs TRBV18 and TRBJ1-5; no definite D call. Germline CDR1 and CDR2: KGHSH and LQKENI. This CDR3 is built from 16 residues.

This clone was seen at least ten times. The chain links TRBV7-2 to TRBJ2-7; tentatively, D is TRBD1 (5 bases). Germline loops: CDR1 SGHTA, CDR2 FQGNSA. V was trimmed by 2 bases and J by 1 base, leaving 9 bases between them. The CDR3 contains 14 residues. CDR3 region: CASSLQGRSYEQYF. DNA of the CDR3: TGTGCCAGCAGCTTACAGGGTAGATCCTACGAGCAGTACTTC.

The V call is TRBV6-1, the J call TRBJ2-5, with D maybe TRBD1 (7 bases). The V and J ends lost 2 bases and 9 bases respectively, with 13 bases between them. This CDR3 has 13 residues. The V gene's germline CDR1 is MNHNS and CDR2 SASEGT. The CDR3 nucleotides are TGTGCCAGCAGTGAAAGGACAGGCGGGGCCCAGTACTTC. It codes for CASSERTGGAQYF.

The V and J genes are TRBV7-6 and TRBJ2-1; TRBD1 might be the D (5 bases). The CDR3 totals 13 residues. CDR1 is SGHVS and CDR2 is FNYEAQ in the germline V gene. V was shortened by 4 bases and J by 11 bases, with 15 bases between the two germline ends. CDR3 in DNA: TGTGCCAGCAGCTCGTACCAGGGTGTAAAGCAGTTCTTC. Its translation is CASSSYQGVKQFF.

This sequence joins TRBV5-1 and TRBJ2-2; the D gene could be TRBD1 or TRBD2 (6 bases each). V was pared by 4 bases and J by 5 bases, with 15 bases between. Per germline, CDR1 SGHRS and CDR2 YFSETQ. The CDR3 totals 15 residues. The CDR3 here is CASSETTGATGELFF. The CDR3 nucleotides read TGCGCCAGCAGCGAAACCACGGGGGCAACCGGGGAGCTGTTTTTT.

This chain joins TRBV7-3 and TRBJ1-1, with D possibly matching TRBD1 (6 bases). Germline CDR1 SGHTA, CDR2 FQGTGA. CDR3 length: 15 amino acids. Trimming cost V 1 base and J 1 base, with 10 bases left between them. CDR3 amino acids: CASSLRGPGNTEAFF. The CDR3 coding sequence is TGTGCCAGCAGCTTAAGGGGGCCAGGGAACACTGAAGCTTTCTTT.

The chain links TRBV5-1 to TRBJ1-1; TRBD1 might be the D (6 bases). The V gene's germline CDR1 is SGHRS and CDR2 YFSETQ. This CDR3 contains 13 residues. V was shortened by 4 bases and J by 10 bases, with 17 bases between the two germline ends. The CDR3 DNA sequence: TGCGCCAGCAGCCCCGGGACACCCGTGAGAGCTTTCTTT. This sequence encodes CASSPGTPVRAFF.